These 24 T cell receptor beta chains were sequenced from one sample in a study of T cells in Graves' hyperthyroidism and ophthalmopathy (dated by TCRdb to between 2018 and 2021). Library construction relied on multiplex PCR. Sequencing relied on an Illumina HiSeq 2000. TCR beta CDR3 regions were amplified from RNA transcripts. The first round of RT-PCR for the TCR CDR3 was performed with the HTBI primer set and the Qiagen OneStep RT-PCR kit. Through fastp at Q25 and MiXCR, TCRdb rebuilt clones from the public reads, retaining in-frame beta chains. Rows are unified per CDR3 protein, each entry keeping the most common DNA and genes. This sample has 600,000 or so distinct CDR3 sequences in its table, and 15% to 20% of those were observed once. 3.8% of the sample lies in the top ten. Sample: blood. The receptors derive from a woman between 25 and 40 years old with Graves' hyperthyroidism.

The chain is built from TRBV28 and TRBJ1-4; D call uncertain. This CDR3 is 12 amino acids long. The germline V gene has CDR1 MDHEN and CDR2 SYDVKM. With 6 bases removed from V and 8 bases from J, the gap between germline ends came to 10 bases. DNA of the CDR3: TGTGCCAGCAGGGATATGCGGGAAAAACTGTTTTTT. This sequence encodes CASRDMREKLFF.

The chain uses TRBV28 and TRBJ1-4; the D is unclear. The CDR3 totals 15 residues. The V and J ends lost 4 bases and 0 bases respectively, with 9 bases between them. Per the germline V gene, CDR1 is MDHEN and CDR2 is SYDVKM. Here the CDR3 DNA reads TGTGCCAGCAGTTCTAGTGGTGCAACTAATGAAAAACTGTTTTTT. Residues: CASSSSGATNEKLFF. The whole variable domain, filled in from reference TRBV28 and TRBJ1-4, reads DVKVTQSSRYLVKRTGEKVFLECVQDMDHENMFWYRQDPGLGLRLIYFSYDVKMKEKGDIPEGYSVSREKKERFSLILESASTNQTSMYLCASSSSGATNEKLFFGSGTQLSVL.

This clonotype was counted only a few times. This sequence joins TRBV24-1 and TRBJ2-7; 8 bases map to TRBD2. Germline loops: CDR1 KGHDR, CDR2 SFDVKD. This CDR3 has 15 amino acids. V was clipped by 7 bases and J by 4 bases; unmatched bases: 11. In nucleotides, the CDR3 is TGTGCCACCAGCGGGGGGGGGGGAAACTGGTACGAGCAGTACTTC. This sequence encodes CATSGGGGNWYEQYF.

As concerns this clonotype: This CDR3 is missing its conserved last phenylalanine or tryptophan, likely due to a read error. This sequence joins TRBV5-1 and TRBJ2-3; 9 bases line up with TRBD1. This CDR3 contains 15 residues. Germline CDR1 reads SGHRS; CDR2 reads YFSETQ. The CDR3 sequence is CASSLADRGTDRQYL. CDR3 DNA: TGCGCCAGCAGCTTGGCGGACAGGGGCACAGATAGGCAGTATCTT.

This clonotype has ten or more counts. The V call is TRBV12-3 or TRBV12-4, the J call TRBJ2-1, with D tentatively TRBD1 or TRBD2 (5 bases each). V was trimmed by 5 bases and J by 2 bases, leaving 16 bases between them. The CDR3 runs 16 residues. The CDR3, as DNA: TGTGCCAGCAGTCTAAAGAGGGGCGCCCCCTACAATGAGCAGTTCTTC. Its translation: CASSLKRGAPYNEQFF.

Remarks on this clonotype: Because it lacks the conserved phenylalanine or tryptophan at the end, this CDR3 is likely a read error. The CDR3: CASSYSGANVLTS. The CDR3, as DNA: TGTGCCAGCAGTTATTCTGGGGCCAACGTCCTGACTTCC. The chain employs TRBV12-3 or TRBV12-4 and TRBJ2-6; D not certain. The CDR3 is 13 residues long. V lost 4 bases, J lost 1 base, and 2 bases lay in between.

Here the CDR3 reads CATSREPGSSINNEQFF. CDR3 bases: TGTGCCACCAGCAGAGAGCCCGGGTCGTCTATTAACAATGAGCAGTTCTTC. The rearrangement joins TRBV15 to TRBJ2-1; no reliable D call. Germline V gene data show CDR1 as LNHNV and CDR2 as YYDKDF (reference sequence). This CDR3 comprises 17 residues. V lost 0 bases and J lost 5, with 17 bases in between.

This clonotype was counted between two and nine times. J is TRBJ2-2 and V is TRBV29-1; the D is unclear. This CDR3 is 12 amino acids long. Germline V lookup: CDR1 SQVTM, CDR2 ANQGSEA. The V gene lost 7 bases and the J gene lost 2 bases, with 8 bases spanning the gap. The DNA for the CDR3 is TGCAGCGCAACGGATAACACCGGGGAGCTGTTTTTT. The encoded protein is CSATDNTGELFF.

This clonotype was observed at least ten times. One junction end does not reproduce the germline sequence, and a read error may be involved. This rearrangement joins TRBV27 to TRBJ1-2; D gene uncertain. The CDR3 has 13 residues. Per germline, CDR1 MNHEY and CDR2 SMNVEV (reference sequence). The CDR3: CASSLGVNYGYTF. The CDR3, as DNA: TGCGCCAGCAGCTTGGGAGTTAACTATGGCTACACCTTC.

CDR3 loop: CASSITQDTQYF. In DNA form, the CDR3 reads TGTGCCAGTAGTATCACCCAAGATACGCAGTATTTT. The V call is TRBV19, the J call TRBJ2-3; D gene ambiguous. This CDR3 has 12 residues. Deletions cut 3 bases from V and 5 bases from J, with 6 bases between. The germline V gene encodes CDR1 LNHDA and CDR2 SQIVND (reference sequence).

This clonotype has just a few counts. The gene calls are TRBV25-1 and TRBJ2-1, with 7 positions matching TRBD2. This CDR3 has 15 amino acids. The V and J ends lost 2 bases and 8 bases, in that order; junction bases with no gene match: 9. Germline values: CDR1 MGHDK, CDR2 SYGVNS. This CDR3 reads CASSEVGGRDHEQFF. The CDR3 bases are TGTGCCAGCAGTGAAGTTGGCGGGAGAGATCATGAGCAGTTCTTC.

This clonotype was seen many times. The chain uses TRBV30 and TRBJ2-7, with D hard to call. Trimming stripped 1 base from V and 2 bases from J, with 9 bases between. CDR1 is GTSNPN, CDR2 SVGIG, per germline (reference sequence). The CDR3 loop spans 13 amino acids. The CDR3 here is CAWSEDTPYEQYF. The CDR3 nucleotides are TGTGCCTGGAGTGAAGACACCCCCTACGAGCAGTACTTC.

At least ten counts were recorded for this clonotype. The gene calls are TRBV29-1 and TRBJ2-5; no definite D call. Trimming cost V 4 bases and J 4 bases, with 7 bases left between them. This CDR3 comprises 11 residues. CDR1 is SQVTM and CDR2 is ANQGSEA in the germline V gene. The CDR3 sequence is CSVVRGETQYF. CDR3 nucleotides: TGCAGCGTTGTGAGAGGAGAGACCCAGTACTTC.

In its sample, this clonotype was seen many times. This chain joins TRBV7-8 and TRBJ1-5, with 7 bases aligning to TRBD1. J was trimmed by 4 bases and V by 4 bases; bases with no gene match: 7. The germline V gene has CDR1 SGHVS and CDR2 FQNEAQ. The length of the CDR3 is 15 residues. CDR3 amino acids: CASSSLDRLNQPQHF. The DNA of the CDR3 is TGTGCCAGCAGCTCCCTGGACAGGCTTAATCAGCCCCAGCATTTT.

The chain recombines TRBV6-1 with TRBJ2-2; 11 nucleotides align to TRBD1. Germline V gene data show CDR1 as MNHNS and CDR2 as SASEGT. The CDR3 covers 16 residues. The V gene end was trimmed by 7 bases and the J gene end by 6 bases; junction bases not matched to a gene: 10. The CDR3 spells CASIRTGGAGAGELFF. CDR3 in DNA: TGTGCCAGCATCAGGACAGGGGGCGCAGGAGCCGGGGAGCTGTTTTTT.

This clonotype was seen a handful of times. V and J are TRBV19 and TRBJ1-1; D is unresolved. The ends were cut back, 9 bases at V and 1 base at J, with 21 bases in the middle. The CDR3 has 16 residues. In germline, CDR1 is LNHDA, CDR2 SQIVND (reference sequence). CDR3 in DNA: TGTGCCAGCAGCCCAATGGTCACGGGGAGGAACACTGAAGCTTTCTTT. Its protein is CASSPMVTGRNTEAFF.

The chain carries TRBV7-2 and TRBJ2-3, with 14 nucleotides matching TRBD2. The CDR3 totals 16 residues. The germline V gene encodes CDR1 SGHTA and CDR2 FQGNSA. V shed 6 bases and J 4 bases; nucleotides not matched to a gene: 6. CDR3 DNA: TGTGCCAGCAGTCCGGGACTAGCGGGGGAGGCAGATACGCAGTATTTT. It translates to CASSPGLAGEADTQYF.

The chain recombines TRBV28 with TRBJ2-7, with a weak D call TRBD2 (5 bases). The germline V gene has CDR1 MDHEN and CDR2 SYDVKM. V lost 5 bases and J 3 bases, leaving 11 bases between the germline ends. The CDR3 loop spans 13 amino acids. The DNA of the CDR3 is TGTGCCAGCAGTCGATCCGACTACTACGAGCAGTACTTC. Protein: CASSRSDYYEQYF.

In this sample, this clonotype turned up many times. This chain links TRBV5-1 with TRBJ1-1; 9 bases line up with TRBD1. The germline V gene has CDR1 SGHRS and CDR2 YFSETQ. The V gene end was trimmed by 4 bases and the J gene end by 7 bases; junction bases not matched to a gene: 5. This CDR3 spans 13 amino acids. The CDR3 bases are TGCGCCAGCAGCGTACAGGGGGCGCGTGAAGCTTTCTTT. This translates into CASSVQGAREAFF. The whole variable domain, remainder taken from reference TRBV5-1 and TRBJ1-1, is KAGVTQTPRYLIKTRGQQVTLSCSPISGHRSVSWYQQTPGQGLQFLFEYFSETQRNKGNFPGRFSGRQFSNSRSEMNVSTLELGDSALYLCASSVQGAREAFFGQGTRLTVV.

This clonotype was detected many times. The genes are TRBV3-1 and TRBJ2-1, with 9 bases fitting TRBD2. Trimming cost V 1 base and J 9 bases; bases outside gene matches: 7. The CDR3 has 15 residues. Germline V gene sequence: CDR1 LGHDT, CDR2 YNNKEL (reference sequence). The CDR3 nucleotides read TGTGCCAGCAGCCAAGCCGCGGGACTAGCTACTGAGCAGTTCTTC. Translated: CASSQAAGLATEQFF.

This clonotype was counted ten times or more. V gene TRBV3-1 combines with J gene TRBJ2-2; D call uncertain. The length of the CDR3 is 16 residues. V was clipped by 5 bases and J by 1 base, with 14 bases between them. Germline CDR1 reads LGHDT; CDR2 reads YNNKEL (reference sequence). The CDR3 sequence: CASSSKSLLNTGELFF. DNA of the CDR3: TGTGCCAGCAGCTCCAAGTCGCTCCTGAACACCGGGGAGCTGTTTTTT.

There are a few counts of this clonotype. The gene calls are TRBV20-1 and TRBJ2-1, with 9 positions matching TRBD2. This CDR3 contains 16 residues. V shed 0 bases, J shed 1 base, and the junction held 4 bases outside the gene matches. Per the germline V gene, CDR1 is DFQATT and CDR2 is SNEGSKA (reference sequence). The CDR3 spells CSARDASGISYNEQFF. CDR3 nucleotides: TGCAGTGCTAGAGATGCTAGCGGGATATCCTACAATGAGCAGTTCTTC.

This clonotype was seen at least ten times. The J gene is TRBJ2-3, the V gene TRBV27; D call uncertain. The germline V gene has CDR1 MNHEY and CDR2 SMNVEV (reference sequence). The CDR3 is 15 amino acids. V dropped 6 bases and J dropped 7 bases, with 20 bases sitting between them. CDR3 nucleotides: TGTGCCAGCAGCTCACTACCCCCGTTGGGGTATACGCAGTATTTT. This gives the protein CASSSLPPLGYTQYF.

V and J are TRBV29-1 and TRBJ2-1; TRBD2 is a possible D gene (5 bases). Germline CDR1 and CDR2: SQVTM and ANQGSEA. This CDR3 is built from 14 residues. V lost 4 bases and J 7 bases, leaving 17 bases between the germline ends. The CDR3: CSVVLLVGLNEQFF. The CDR3 nucleotides read TGCAGCGTTGTACTACTAGTAGGGTTGAATGAGCAGTTCTTC.